This TCR beta chain was sequenced in a study of post-analysis software for immune sequencing data. Of note for this clonotype: Its antigen is currently unknown.

Study-wide results and limits: People with multiple sclerosis had a significantly lower normalized Chao1 diversity than controls did.

TCR beta libraries were prepared from cDNA with unique molecular identifiers. The T cell input of 1 to 10 million gave hundreds of thousands of cDNA molecules. TCRdb passed the PCR reads through MiXCR, listing each CDR3 protein once. This sample has about 770,000 distinct CDR3 sequences, with around 46% found just once. This TCR was sampled from a girl between 10 and 17 years old with multiple sclerosis. The sample taken for sequencing was blood.

DNA of the CDR3: TGTGCCACCAGCAGCCGGGACTATCGCTACAATGAGCAGTTCTTC. It codes for CATSSRDYRYNEQFF. The rearrangement uses TRBV15 and TRBJ2-1; 7 bases are shared with TRBD2. The germline gives CDR1 LNHNV, CDR2 YYDKDF (reference sequence). V lost 3 bases and J lost 3; bases outside the gene matches: 5. This CDR3 contains 15 residues.